This T cell receptor (beta chain) was sequenced in a study of T cells after yellow fever vaccination. This clonotype showed up many times. Its antigen is unidentified. This CDR3 is 14 amino acids long. The V end lost 6 bases, the J end lost 0 bases, and 9 bases lay between the germline ends. CDR1 SGHRS and CDR2 YFSETQ come from the germline V gene. As TCR cDNA was made by 5'RACE template switching, a universal primer site and UMIs were added. Each CDR3 protein is one row after TCRdb ran MiXCR on the 5' RACE reads. The repertoire holds 100,000 to 150,000 distinct CDR3 sequences, with under 8.5% as singletons. Whole-study results and caveats: Reappearance after the booster was seen for most primary-vaccination clones, at 95% to 97% CD4 and around 90% CD8.

This receptor was identified in a man aged 18 to 29 who received the YFV17D yellow fever vaccine. The starting material was CD4+ T cells sorted from PBMCs, obtained more than 8 days after the first yellow fever vaccination. This chain uses TRBV5-1 with TRBJ2-2, with unresolved D. The CDR3 DNA is TGCGCCAGCACTCCATTTTCGAACACCGGGGAGCTGTTTTTT. Translated, it gives CASTPFSNTGELFF.